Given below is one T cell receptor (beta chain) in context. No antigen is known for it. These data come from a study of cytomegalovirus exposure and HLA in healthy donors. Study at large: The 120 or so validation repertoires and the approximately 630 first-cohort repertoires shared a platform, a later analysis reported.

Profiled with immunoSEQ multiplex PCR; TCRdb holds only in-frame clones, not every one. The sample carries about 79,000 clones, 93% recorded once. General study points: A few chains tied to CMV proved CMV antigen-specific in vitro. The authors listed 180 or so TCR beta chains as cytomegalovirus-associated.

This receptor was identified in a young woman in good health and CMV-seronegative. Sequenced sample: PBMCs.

CDR3 loop: CASSSAGELFF. The DNA for the CDR3 is TGTGCCAGCAGTTCAGCCGGGGAGCTGTTTTTT. V and J are TRBV6-6 and TRBJ2-2, with D unresolved. The germline V gene encodes CDR1 MNHNY and CDR2 SVGAGI (reference sequence). The CDR3 is 11 residues long. V lost 4 bases to trimming and J lost 6 bases, with 3 bases between them.